Here is one T cell receptor beta chain with its context. Its antigen is not identified. 13 Jbeta primers and 60 Vbeta primers were used for the PCR. Method: immunoSEQ multiplex PCR; TCRdb's copy keeps in-frame clones and lacks some. The table has over 130,000 clones, roughly 65% seen once. The CDR3 covers 12 residues. V was shortened by 1 base and J by 15 bases, with 16 bases between the two germline ends. Per the germline V gene, CDR1 is SQVTM and CDR2 is ANQGSEA. These data originate in a study of cytomegalovirus exposure and HLA in healthy donors. For the study at large: An early data release held 75 million to 100 million unique TCRs from HLA-typed donors. The study, taken as a whole, reports: Links to common viral pathogens appeared, in a later analysis, for several of the most significant clusters.

Regarding donors, all were healthy bone marrow donors. The J gene is TRBJ2-1, the V gene TRBV29-1; weak D call: TRBD2 (5 bases). This clonotype originated in a woman aged 25-40 years in good health and CMV-seronegative. Sequencing was performed on PBMCs. The CDR3 spells CSVEAAASLAFF. For the CDR3, the DNA is TGCAGCGTTGAAGCCGCCGCGAGCCTAGCGTTCTTC.